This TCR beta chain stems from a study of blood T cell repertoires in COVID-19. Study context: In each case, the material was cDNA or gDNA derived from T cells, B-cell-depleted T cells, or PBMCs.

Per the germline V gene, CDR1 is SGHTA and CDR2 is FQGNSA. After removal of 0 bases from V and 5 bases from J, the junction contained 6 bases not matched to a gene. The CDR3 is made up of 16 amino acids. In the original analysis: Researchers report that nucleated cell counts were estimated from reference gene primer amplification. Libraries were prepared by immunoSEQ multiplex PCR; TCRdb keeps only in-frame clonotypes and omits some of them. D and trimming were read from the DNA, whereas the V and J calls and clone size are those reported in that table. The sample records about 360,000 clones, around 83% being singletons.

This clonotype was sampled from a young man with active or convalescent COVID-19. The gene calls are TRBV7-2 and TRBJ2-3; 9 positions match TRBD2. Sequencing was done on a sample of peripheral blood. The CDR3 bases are TGTGCCAGCAGCTTAGCTCGCGGGGGGGCTCTAGATACGCAGTATTTT. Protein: CASSLARGGALDTQYF.